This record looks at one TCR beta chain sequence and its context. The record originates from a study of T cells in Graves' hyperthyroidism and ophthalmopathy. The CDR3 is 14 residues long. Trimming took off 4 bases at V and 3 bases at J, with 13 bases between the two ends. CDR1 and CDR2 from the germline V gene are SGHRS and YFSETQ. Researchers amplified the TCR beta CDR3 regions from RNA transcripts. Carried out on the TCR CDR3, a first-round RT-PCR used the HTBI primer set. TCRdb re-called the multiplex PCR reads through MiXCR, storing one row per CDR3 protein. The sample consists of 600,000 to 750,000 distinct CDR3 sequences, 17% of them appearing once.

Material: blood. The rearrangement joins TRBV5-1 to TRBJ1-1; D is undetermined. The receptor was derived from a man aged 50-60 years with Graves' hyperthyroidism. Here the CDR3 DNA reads TGCGCCAGCAGCCTCTATTCCGTTGACACTGAAGCTTTCTTT. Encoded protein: CASSLYSVDTEAFF.